The T cell receptor beta chain under discussion was sequenced for a study of type 1 and type 2 diabetes patients. Germline V lookup: CDR1 MNHEY, CDR2 SMNVEV (reference sequence). Trimming at V came to 5 bases and at J to 3 bases, leaving 5 bases not matched to a gene. The CDR3 spans 14 residues. The PCR template was genomic DNA. Multiplex PCR with 30 forward and 13 reverse primers amplified the TCR beta CDR3. TCRdb passed the multiplex PCR reads through MiXCR, listing each CDR3 protein once. The sample lists 280,000 or so distinct CDR3 sequences, roughly 50% occurring once. The chain is built from TRBV27 and TRBJ2-7; 9 bases map to TRBD2. The sequenced sample consisted of peripheral blood mononuclear cells (PBMCs). The TCR was taken from a man between 18 and 35 years old with type 2 diabetes. The CDR3 DNA is TGTGCCAGCAGTGCTGGGACTAGCTACTACGAGCAGTACTTC. It encodes CASSAGTSYYEQYF.